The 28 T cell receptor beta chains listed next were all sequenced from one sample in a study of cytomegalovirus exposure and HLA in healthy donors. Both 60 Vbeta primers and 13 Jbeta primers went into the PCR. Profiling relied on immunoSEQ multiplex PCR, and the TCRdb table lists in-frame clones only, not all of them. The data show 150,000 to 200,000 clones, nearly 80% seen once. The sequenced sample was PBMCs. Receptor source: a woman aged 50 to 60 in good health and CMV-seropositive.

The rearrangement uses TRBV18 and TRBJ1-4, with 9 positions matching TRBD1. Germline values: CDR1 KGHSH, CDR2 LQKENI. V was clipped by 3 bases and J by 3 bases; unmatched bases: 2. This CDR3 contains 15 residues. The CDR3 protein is CASSPRDRANEKLFF. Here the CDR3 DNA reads TGTGCCAGCTCACCCCGGGACAGGGCTAATGAAAAACTGTTTTTT.

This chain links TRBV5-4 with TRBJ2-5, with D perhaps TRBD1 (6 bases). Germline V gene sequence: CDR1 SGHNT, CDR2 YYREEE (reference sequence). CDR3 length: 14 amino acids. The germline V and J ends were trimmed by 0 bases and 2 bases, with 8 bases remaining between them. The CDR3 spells CASSLGGLQETQYF. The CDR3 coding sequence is TGTGCCAGCAGCTTGGGGGGGCTTCAAGAGACCCAGTACTTC.

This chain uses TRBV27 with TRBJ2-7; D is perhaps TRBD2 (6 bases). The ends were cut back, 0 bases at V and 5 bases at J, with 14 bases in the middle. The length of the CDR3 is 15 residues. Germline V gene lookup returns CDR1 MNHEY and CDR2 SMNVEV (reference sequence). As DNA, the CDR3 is TGTGCCAGCAGTTTATCGGGACTCGGCTTCCACGAGCAGTACTTC. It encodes CASSLSGLGFHEQYF.

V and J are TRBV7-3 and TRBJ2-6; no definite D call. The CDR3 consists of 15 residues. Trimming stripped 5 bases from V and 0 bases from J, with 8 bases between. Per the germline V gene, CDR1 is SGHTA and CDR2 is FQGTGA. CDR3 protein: CASSPGHSGANVLTF. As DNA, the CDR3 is TGTGCCAGCAGCCCGGGTCACTCTGGGGCCAACGTCCTGACTTTC. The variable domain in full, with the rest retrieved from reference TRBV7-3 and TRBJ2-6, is GAGVSQTPSNKVTEKGKYVELRCDPISGHTALYWYRQSLGQGPEFLIYFQGTGAADDSGLPNDRFFAVRPEGSVSTLKIQRTERGDSAVYLCASSPGHSGANVLTFGAGSRLTVL.

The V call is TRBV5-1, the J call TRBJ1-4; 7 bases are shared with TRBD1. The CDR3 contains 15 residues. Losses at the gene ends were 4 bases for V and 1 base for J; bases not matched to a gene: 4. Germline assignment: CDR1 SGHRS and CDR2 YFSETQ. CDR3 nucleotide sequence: TGCGCCAGCAGCGGACGACAGGGAACTAATGAAAAACTGTTTTTT. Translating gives CASSGRQGTNEKLFF.

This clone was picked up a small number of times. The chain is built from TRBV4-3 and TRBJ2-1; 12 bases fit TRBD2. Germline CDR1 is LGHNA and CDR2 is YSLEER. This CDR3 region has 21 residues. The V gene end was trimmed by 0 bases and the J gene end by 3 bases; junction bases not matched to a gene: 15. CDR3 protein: CASSQDLGALAGGSVYNEQFF. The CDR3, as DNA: TGCGCCAGCAGCCAAGATTTGGGGGCACTAGCGGGGGGTTCAGTCTACAATGAGCAGTTCTTC.

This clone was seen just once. CDR3 in amino acids: CASSVSRGLGTEAFF. The CDR3 nucleotides read TGTGCCAGCAGTGTATCCAGGGGGCTGGGCACTGAAGCTTTCTTT. This rearrangement joins TRBV2 to TRBJ1-1; 8 bases are a match to TRBD1. Germline V CDR1 and CDR2: SNHLY, FYNNEI. The CDR3 consists of 15 residues. Germline trimming cut 4 bases from V and 4 bases from J; bases unmatched to any gene: 8.

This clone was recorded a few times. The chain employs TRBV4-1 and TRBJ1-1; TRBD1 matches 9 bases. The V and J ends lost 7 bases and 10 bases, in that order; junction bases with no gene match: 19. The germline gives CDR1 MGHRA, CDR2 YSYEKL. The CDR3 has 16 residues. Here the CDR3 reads CASTDLPGQGVVRAFF. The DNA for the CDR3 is TGCGCCAGCACCGATCTCCCGGGACAGGGTGTAGTTCGAGCTTTCTTT.

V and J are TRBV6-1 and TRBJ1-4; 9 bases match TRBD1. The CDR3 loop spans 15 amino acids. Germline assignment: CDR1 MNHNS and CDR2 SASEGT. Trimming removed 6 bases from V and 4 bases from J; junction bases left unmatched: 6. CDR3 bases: TGTGCCAGCAGAGAAAGGGGACAGGGTAATGAAAAACTGTTTTTT. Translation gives CASRERGQGNEKLFF.

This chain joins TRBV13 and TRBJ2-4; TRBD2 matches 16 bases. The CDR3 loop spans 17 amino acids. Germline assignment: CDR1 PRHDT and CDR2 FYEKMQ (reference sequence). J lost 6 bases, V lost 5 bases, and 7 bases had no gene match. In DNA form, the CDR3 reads TGTGCCAGCAGCAGGGGGACTAGCGGGGGGGCAGGAAACATTCAGTACTTC. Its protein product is CASSRGTSGGAGNIQYF. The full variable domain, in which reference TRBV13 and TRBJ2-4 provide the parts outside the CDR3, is AAGVIQSPRHLIKEKRETATLKCYPIPRHDTVYWYQQGPGQDPQFLISFYEKMQSDKGSIPDRFSAQQFSDYHSELNMSSLELGDSALYFCASSRGTSGGAGNIQYFGAGTRLSVL.

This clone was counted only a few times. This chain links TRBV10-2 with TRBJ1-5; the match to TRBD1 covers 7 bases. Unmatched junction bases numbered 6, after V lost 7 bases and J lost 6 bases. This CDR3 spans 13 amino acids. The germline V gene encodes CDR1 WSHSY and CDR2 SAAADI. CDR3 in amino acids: CASTDRASQPQHF. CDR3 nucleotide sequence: TGCGCCAGCACAGACAGGGCAAGTCAGCCCCAGCATTTT.

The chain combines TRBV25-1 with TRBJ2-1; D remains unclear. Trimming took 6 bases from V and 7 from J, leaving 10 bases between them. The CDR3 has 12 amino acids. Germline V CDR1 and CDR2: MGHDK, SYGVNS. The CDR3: CASSLIWNEQFF. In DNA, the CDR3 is TGTGCCAGCAGCCTAATTTGGAATGAGCAGTTCTTC.

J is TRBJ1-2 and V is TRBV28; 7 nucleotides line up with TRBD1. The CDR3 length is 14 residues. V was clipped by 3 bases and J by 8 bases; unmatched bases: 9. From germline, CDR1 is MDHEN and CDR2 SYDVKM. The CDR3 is CASSFPDRVQGYTF. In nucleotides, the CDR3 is TGTGCCAGCAGTTTCCCCGACAGGGTTCAGGGCTACACCTTC.

The CDR3 DNA sequence: TGTGCCAGCAGTTTAGCTGGTCGGAGGAATTCACCCCTCCACTTT. Its protein is CASSLAGRRNSPLHF. The chain couples TRBV27 to TRBJ1-6; D unclear. This CDR3 has 15 amino acids. V was pared by 2 bases and J by 7 bases, with 12 bases between. Per germline, CDR1 MNHEY and CDR2 SMNVEV (reference sequence).

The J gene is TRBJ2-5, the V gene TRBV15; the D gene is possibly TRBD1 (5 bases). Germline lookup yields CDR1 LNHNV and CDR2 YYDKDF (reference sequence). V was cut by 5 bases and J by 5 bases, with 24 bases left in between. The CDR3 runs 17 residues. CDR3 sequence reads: CATSPLKVAGIVETQYF. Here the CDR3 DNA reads TGTGCCACCAGCCCCCTTAAGGTGGCAGGGATTGTGGAGACCCAGTACTTC.

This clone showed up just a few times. The CDR3 protein is CASSSPWARNEQYF. DNA for the CDR3: TGTGCCAGCAGCTCCCCCTGGGCAAGGAACGAGCAGTACTTC. The V and J genes are TRBV7-8 and TRBJ2-7; unclear D gene. The V gene lost 4 bases and the J gene lost 5 bases, with 15 bases spanning the gap. CDR1 SGHVS and CDR2 FQNEAQ come from the germline V gene. CDR3 length equals 14 residues.

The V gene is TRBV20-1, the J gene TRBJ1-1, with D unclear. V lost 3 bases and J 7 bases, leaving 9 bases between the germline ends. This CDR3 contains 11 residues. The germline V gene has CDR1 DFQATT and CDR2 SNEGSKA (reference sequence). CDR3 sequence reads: CSARAFDEAFF. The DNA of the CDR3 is TGCAGTGCTAGGGCTTTCGATGAAGCTTTCTTT.

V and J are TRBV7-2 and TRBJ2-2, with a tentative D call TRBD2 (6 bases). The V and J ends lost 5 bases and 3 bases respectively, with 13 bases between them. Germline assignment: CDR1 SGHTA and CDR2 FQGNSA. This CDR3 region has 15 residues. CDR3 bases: TGTGCCAGCAGCCCCGGAGGGCGGGACACCGGGGAGCTGTTTTTT. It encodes CASSPGGRDTGELFF.

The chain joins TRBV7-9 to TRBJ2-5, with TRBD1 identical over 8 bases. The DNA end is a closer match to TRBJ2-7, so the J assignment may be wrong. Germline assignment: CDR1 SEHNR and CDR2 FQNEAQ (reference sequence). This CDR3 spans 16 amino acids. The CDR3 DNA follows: TGTGCCAGCAGCTTCCTACCGGGACAGGACTCCTACGAGCAGTACTTC. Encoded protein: CASSFLPGQDSYEQYF.

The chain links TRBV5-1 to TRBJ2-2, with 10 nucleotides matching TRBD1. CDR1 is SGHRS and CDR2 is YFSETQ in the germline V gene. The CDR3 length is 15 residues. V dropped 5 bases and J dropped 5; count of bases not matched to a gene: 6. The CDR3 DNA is TGCGCCAGCAGTTCCGGGACAGGGGAAACCGGGGAGCTGTTTTTT. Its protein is CASSSGTGETGELFF.

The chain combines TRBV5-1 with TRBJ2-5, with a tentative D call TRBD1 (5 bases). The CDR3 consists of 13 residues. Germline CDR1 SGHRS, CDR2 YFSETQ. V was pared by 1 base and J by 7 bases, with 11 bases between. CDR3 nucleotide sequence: TGCGCCAGCAGCTTGCAGGGATCGGGGACCCAGTACTTC. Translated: CASSLQGSGTQYF.

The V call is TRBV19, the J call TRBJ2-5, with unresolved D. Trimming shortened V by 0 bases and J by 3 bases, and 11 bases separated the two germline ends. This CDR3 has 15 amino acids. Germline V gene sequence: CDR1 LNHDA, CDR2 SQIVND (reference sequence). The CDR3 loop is CASSIDLDGEETQYF. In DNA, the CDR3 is TGTGCCAGTAGTATAGATCTGGATGGAGAAGAGACCCAGTACTTC.

As DNA, the CDR3 is TGTGCCAGCAGTTACCCAGGGGGTGGGGAGGAGACCCAGTACTTC. This translates into CASSYPGGGEETQYF. The chain links TRBV6-6 to TRBJ2-5, with 7 bases aligning to TRBD1. Germline CDR1 is MNHNY and CDR2 is SVGAGI (reference sequence). The ends lost 2 bases at V and 5 bases at J; junction bases unmatched: 8. The CDR3 has 15 amino acids.

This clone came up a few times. The CDR3 spells CASSEVIAQYF. DNA for the CDR3: TGTGCCAGCAGTGAAGTAATAGCCCAGTACTTC. This rearrangement joins TRBV6-1 to TRBJ2-5; D gene ambiguous. Germline lookup yields CDR1 MNHNS and CDR2 SASEGT. CDR3 size: 11 residues. V was cut by 1 base and J by 9 bases, with 6 bases left in between.

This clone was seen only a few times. In DNA, the CDR3 is TGTGCCAGCAGCCAAGTCACCTCCGGGGAGACCCAGTACTTC. Translated: CASSQVTSGETQYF. V and J are TRBV4-2 and TRBJ2-5; D is unclear. Trimming left V 1 base short and J 5 bases short, with 11 bases between. The germline V gene has CDR1 LGHNA and CDR2 YNFKEQ. The CDR3 totals 14 residues.

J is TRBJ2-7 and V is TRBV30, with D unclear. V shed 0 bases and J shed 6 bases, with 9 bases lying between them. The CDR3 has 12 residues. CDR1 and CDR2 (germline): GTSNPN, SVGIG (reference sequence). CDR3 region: CAWSVPGGEQYF. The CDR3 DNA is TGTGCCTGGAGTGTGCCCGGTGGCGAGCAGTACTTC.

CDR3 region: CASSPHRDRAYNEQFF. In nucleotides, the CDR3 is TGTGCCAGTAGTCCTCACCGGGACAGAGCCTACAATGAGCAGTTCTTC. This chain links TRBV19 with TRBJ2-1; 7 bases match TRBD1. Trimming took 5 bases from V and 2 from J; bases not matched to a gene: 9. This CDR3 has 16 amino acids. The germline V gene has CDR1 LNHDA and CDR2 SQIVND (reference sequence).

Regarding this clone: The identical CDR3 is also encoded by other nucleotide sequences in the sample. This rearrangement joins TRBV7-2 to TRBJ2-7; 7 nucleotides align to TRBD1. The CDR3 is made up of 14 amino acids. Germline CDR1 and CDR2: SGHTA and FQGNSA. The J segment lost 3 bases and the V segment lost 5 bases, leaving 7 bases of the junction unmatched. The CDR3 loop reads CASSAYRGGYEQYF. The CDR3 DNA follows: TGTGCCAGCAGCGCCTACAGGGGCGGCTACGAGCAGTACTTC.